These 21 T cell receptor beta chains came from one sample sequenced in a study of spatial heterogeneity in lung cancer. Described time point: sample taken at primary tumor resection. Whole RNA from tumor, nontumor lung or frozen PBMC was sequenced unsorted. TCRdb called the 5' RACE reads again in MiXCR, with one record for every CDR3 protein. The repertoire holds roughly 60,000 distinct CDR3 sequences, more than 7% seen once, with around 15% in the top ten. The source material was PBMCs, sampled at surgery. Source of these receptors: a female donor with early-stage non-small cell lung cancer.

This clonotype was counted at least ten times. This rearrangement joins TRBV6-5 to TRBJ2-3; D perhaps matches TRBD2 (6 bases). Trimming took off 2 bases at V and 0 bases at J, with 15 bases between the two ends. This CDR3 has 17 residues. Germline assignment: CDR1 MNHEY and CDR2 SVGAGI. CDR3 residues: CASSYKQTAGSTDTQYF. The CDR3 DNA sequence: TGTGCCAGCAGTTACAAGCAAACAGCGGGTAGCACAGATACGCAGTATTTT.

This clonotype was detected a few times. The chain uses TRBV20-1 and TRBJ2-5, with TRBD2 as a possible D gene (6 bases). CDR1 DFQATT and CDR2 SNEGSKA come from the germline V gene (reference sequence). The CDR3 has 19 amino acids. V lost 0 bases and J lost 0, with 23 bases in between. CDR3 DNA sequence: TGCAGTGCTAGAGATAAAGGAGGGCATCGTGGCATTTACCAAGAGACCCAGTACTTC. Its protein is CSARDKGGHRGIYQETQYF.

This clonotype was seen ten or more times. This rearrangement joins TRBV28 to TRBJ2-5; D gene unclear. The V and J ends lost 4 bases and 1 base respectively, with 7 bases between them. The CDR3 is 13 residues long. CDR1 and CDR2 (germline): MDHEN, SYDVKM. CDR3 sequence (DNA): TGTGCCAGCAGTTCCCTTCCCCAAGAGACCCAGTACTTC. Amino acid sequence: CASSSLPQETQYF.

This clonotype was counted many times. This chain joins TRBV6-6 and TRBJ1-3, with a possible D match to TRBD1 (6 bases). Germline V gene lookup returns CDR1 MNHNY and CDR2 SVGAGI (reference sequence). Trimming removed 3 bases from V and 4 bases from J, with 10 bases in between. The CDR3 covers 14 residues. The CDR3 spells CASSYRQGGNTIYF. The CDR3, as DNA: TGTGCCAGCAGTTATCGGCAGGGGGGAAACACCATATATTTT.

The gene calls are TRBV24-1 and TRBJ1-1; TRBD1 is a possible D gene (6 bases). V shed 6 bases and J shed 4 bases, with 14 bases lying between them. The CDR3 is made up of 14 amino acids. Germline-derived CDR1 and CDR2 are KGHDR and SFDVKD. CDR3 sequence: CATSSGVGGTEAFF. The CDR3 DNA reads TGTGCCACCAGTTCAGGGGTAGGGGGCACTGAAGCTTTCTTT.

This clonotype was detected many times. The chain employs TRBV7-9 and TRBJ2-1; D call uncertain. The CDR3 contains 14 residues. Per the germline V gene, CDR1 is SEHNR and CDR2 is FQNEAQ (reference sequence). V lost 0 bases to trimming and J lost 4 bases, with 7 bases between them. As DNA, the CDR3 is TGTGCCAGCAGCTTAGCGGGTGAATACAATGAGCAGTTCTTC. This gives the protein CASSLAGEYNEQFF.

This clonotype was recorded a few times. The gene calls are TRBV10-2 and TRBJ1-2; TRBD1 aligns across 7 bases. After removal of 3 bases from V and 2 bases from J, the junction contained 12 bases not matched to a gene. The CDR3 is 17 residues long. Germline CDR1 reads WSHSY; CDR2 reads SAAADI. CDR3 sequence reads: CASSEGGAERWNYGYTF. The CDR3 nucleotides are TGCGCCAGCAGTGAAGGGGGCGCGGAGAGGTGGAACTATGGCTACACCTTC.

This clonotype was detected ten times or more. J is TRBJ2-7 and V is TRBV5-1; tentatively, D is TRBD2 (5 bases). Trimming cost V 7 bases and J 4 bases, with 18 bases left between them. CDR1 and CDR2 (germline): SGHRS, YFSETQ. The CDR3 length is 14 residues. CDR3 DNA sequence: TGCGCCAGCTCCCCCGGGGATCAAGCTTACGAGCAGTACGTC. It specifies CASSPGDQAYEQYV.

The chain has TRBV16 and TRBJ2-7; no clear D. V was trimmed by 0 bases and J by 6 bases, leaving 9 bases between them. Germline V gene data show CDR1 as KGHSY and CDR2 as FQNENV. CDR3 length: 13 amino acids. The CDR3 region has the DNA TGTGCCAGCAGCCAATCAGAACCGGGCGAGCAGTACGTC. Its protein is CASSQSEPGEQYV.

Relative to its sample, this clonotype is medium-sized. This sequence joins TRBV19 and TRBJ2-3; unclear D gene. The CDR3 has 13 residues. The germline CDR1 and CDR2 sequences are LNHDA and SQIVND (reference sequence). V was trimmed by 4 bases and J by 4 bases, leaving 9 bases between them. The CDR3 nucleotides are TGTGCCAGTAGTAGGACCGCCCCAGATACGCAGTATTTT. Its translation is CASSRTAPDTQYF.

This clonotype was recorded at least ten times. This chain's CDR3 is CASSTRGAGPGSPLHF. The CDR3 DNA is TGTGCCAGCAGTACCCGGGGGGCGGGCCCGGGTTCACCCCTCCACTTT. This chain connects TRBV28 to TRBJ1-6; tentatively, D is TRBD1 (6 bases). V was clipped by 5 bases and J by 9 bases, with 20 bases between them. Germline lookup yields CDR1 MDHEN and CDR2 SYDVKM. The CDR3 covers 16 residues.

In its sample, this clonotype was seen many times. The V and J genes are TRBV5-1 and TRBJ2-1; tentative D call: TRBD2 (6 bases). Between the trimmed V and J ends, which lost 5 bases and 5 bases, there was a span of 11 bases. CDR1 is SGHRS, CDR2 YFSETQ, per germline. This CDR3 comprises 13 residues. The CDR3, as DNA: TGCGCCAGCAGTACTAGCAGAGACAATGAGCAGTTCTTC. This sequence encodes CASSTSRDNEQFF.

In this sample, this clonotype turned up many times. The V call is TRBV19, the J call TRBJ1-4; D is undetermined. V lost 6 bases to trimming and J lost 5 bases, with 19 bases between them. CDR1 is LNHDA, CDR2 SQIVND, per germline (reference sequence). The CDR3 extends over 16 amino acids. The CDR3 protein is CASSARGGGGNEKLFF. The CDR3 coding sequence is TGTGCCAGTAGCGCCCGGGGAGGCGGTGGGAATGAAAAACTGTTTTTT.

The chain employs TRBV18 and TRBJ2-7; 9 bases fit TRBD1. Germline V lookup: CDR1 KGHSH, CDR2 LQKENI. The V segment lost 4 bases and the J segment 3 bases; nucleotides outside the gene matches: 7. This CDR3 spans 15 amino acids. The CDR3 coding sequence is TGTGCCAGCTCACGGCCGGGACAGGGTGACTACGAGCAGTACTTC. Protein product: CASSRPGQGDYEQYF.

There are a few counts of this clonotype. The rearrangement joins TRBV7-2 to TRBJ2-7; TRBD1 aligns across 7 bases. The CDR3 loop spans 15 amino acids. V was clipped by 5 bases and J by 3 bases; unmatched bases: 10. Per the germline V gene, CDR1 is SGHTA and CDR2 is FQGNSA. CDR3 coding DNA: TGTGCCAGCAGCGCTAGACAGGGTGCGGGCTACGAGCAGTACGTC. Amino acids: CASSARQGAGYEQYV.

V and J are TRBV7-8 and TRBJ2-5; 7 bases align to TRBD1. V lost 1 base, J lost 3 bases, and 8 bases stayed unmatched. This CDR3 spans 16 amino acids. The germline CDR1 and CDR2 sequences are SGHVS and FQNEAQ. The CDR3 region has the DNA TGTGCCAGCAGCTTAGGGAATAGGGACAGAAAAGAGACCCAGTACTTC. Translation: CASSLGNRDRKETQYF.

This chain links TRBV2 with TRBJ1-6; possibly TRBD1 for D (6 bases). CDR1 and CDR2 from the germline V gene are SNHLY and FYNNEI. Trimming left V 7 bases short and J 8 bases short, with 18 bases between. The CDR3 loop spans 15 amino acids. The CDR3, as DNA: TGTGCCAGCACCTCTGTTGGACAGCCATATTCACCCCTCCACTTT. Its protein is CASTSVGQPYSPLHF. Full variable domain (remainder filled in from reference TRBV2 and TRBJ1-6): EPEVTQTPSHQVTQMGQEVILRCVPISNHLYFYWYRQILGQKVEFLVSFYNNEISEKSEIFDDQFSVERPDGSNFTLKIRSTKLEDSAMYFCASTSVGQPYSPLHFGNGTRLTVT.

The V call is TRBV27, the J call TRBJ2-1; 12 positions match TRBD2. The V gene's germline CDR1 is MNHEY and CDR2 SMNVEV (reference sequence). This CDR3 contains 15 residues. V was pared by 2 bases and J by 6 bases, with 2 bases of the junction left unmatched. CDR3 sequence reads: CASSLRLAGVNEQFF. The CDR3, as DNA: TGTGCCAGCAGTTTACGACTAGCGGGGGTCAATGAGCAGTTCTTC.

This clonotype was observed a few times. This rearrangement joins TRBV4-1 to TRBJ2-3; D is unresolved. The CDR3 is made up of 17 amino acids. V lost 1 base, J lost 2 bases, and 16 bases lay in between. CDR1 is MGHRA and CDR2 is YSYEKL in the germline V gene. CDR3 coding DNA: TGCGCCAGCAGCCAAGTAAAAATAGCCTCTCTCACAGATACGCAGTATTTT. Translation: CASSQVKIASLTDTQYF.

The chain uses TRBV12-3 or TRBV12-4 and TRBJ1-2; 9 bases are a match to TRBD1. The V segment lost 2 bases and the J segment 6 bases; nucleotides outside the gene matches: 7. The CDR3 extends over 15 amino acids. The CDR3 loop is CASSLRTGGANGYTF. CDR3 bases: TGTGCCAGCAGTTTACGAACAGGGGGCGCAAATGGCTACACCTTC.

The V and J genes are TRBV12-3 or TRBV12-4 and TRBJ2-7; 7 nucleotides line up with TRBD2. The CDR3 has 14 residues. Trimming removed 6 bases from V and 1 base from J; junction bases left unmatched: 6. The CDR3 protein is CASSRERESYEQYF. The DNA of the CDR3 is TGTGCCAGCAGCCGAGAGCGGGAATCCTACGAGCAGTACTTC.